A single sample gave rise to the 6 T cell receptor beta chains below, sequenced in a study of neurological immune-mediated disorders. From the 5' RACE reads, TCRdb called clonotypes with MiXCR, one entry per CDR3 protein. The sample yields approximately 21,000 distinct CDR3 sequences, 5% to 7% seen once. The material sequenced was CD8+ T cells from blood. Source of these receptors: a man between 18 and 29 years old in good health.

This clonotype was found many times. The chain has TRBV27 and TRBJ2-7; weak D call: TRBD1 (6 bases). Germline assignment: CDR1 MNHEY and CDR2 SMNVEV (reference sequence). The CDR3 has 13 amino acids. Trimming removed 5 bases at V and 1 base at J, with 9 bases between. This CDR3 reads CASSPGQSYEQYF. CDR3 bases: TGTGCCAGCAGTCCGGGACAATCCTACGAGCAGTACTTC.

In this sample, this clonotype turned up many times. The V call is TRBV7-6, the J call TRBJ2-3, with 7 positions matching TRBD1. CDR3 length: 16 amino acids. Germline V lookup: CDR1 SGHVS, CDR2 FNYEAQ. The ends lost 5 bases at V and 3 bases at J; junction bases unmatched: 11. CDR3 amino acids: CASSPRQGDRTDTQYF. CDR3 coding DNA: TGTGCCAGCAGCCCCCGACAGGGAGATCGAACAGATACGCAGTATTTT.

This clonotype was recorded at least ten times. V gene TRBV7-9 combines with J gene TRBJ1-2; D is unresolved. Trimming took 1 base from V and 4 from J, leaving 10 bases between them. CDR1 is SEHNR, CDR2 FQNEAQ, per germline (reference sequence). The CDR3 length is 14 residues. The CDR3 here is CASSLDRPVYGYTF. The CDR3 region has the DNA TGTGCCAGCAGCTTAGACAGACCCGTCTATGGCTACACCTTC. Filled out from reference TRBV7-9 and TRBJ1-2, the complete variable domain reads DTGVSQNPRHKITKRGQNVTFRCDPISEHNRLYWYRQTLGQGPEFLTYFQNEAQLEKSRLLSDRFSAERPKGSFSTLEIQRTEQGDSAMYLCASSLDRPVYGYTFGSGTRLTVV.

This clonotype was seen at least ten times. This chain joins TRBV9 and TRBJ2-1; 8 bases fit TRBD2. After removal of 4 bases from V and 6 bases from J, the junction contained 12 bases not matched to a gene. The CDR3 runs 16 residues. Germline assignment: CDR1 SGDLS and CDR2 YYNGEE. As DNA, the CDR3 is TGTGCCAGCAGCTCCGGGGGGGGGATTGTGGGCAATGAGCAGTTCTTC. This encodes CASSSGGGIVGNEQFF.

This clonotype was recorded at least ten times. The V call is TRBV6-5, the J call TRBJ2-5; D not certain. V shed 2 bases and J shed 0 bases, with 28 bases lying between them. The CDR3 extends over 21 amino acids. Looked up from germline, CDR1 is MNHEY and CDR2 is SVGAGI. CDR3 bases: TGTGCCAGCAGTTACCGACCTCGGCACTCAACCCAAGTGGGGTACCAAGAGACCCAGTACTTC. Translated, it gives CASSYRPRHSTQVGYQETQYF.

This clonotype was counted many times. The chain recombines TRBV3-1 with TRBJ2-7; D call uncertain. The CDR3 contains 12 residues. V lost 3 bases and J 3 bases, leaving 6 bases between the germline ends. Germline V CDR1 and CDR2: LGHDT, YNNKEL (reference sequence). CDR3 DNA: TGTGCCAGCAGCCAGACGTACTACGAGCAGTACTTC. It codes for CASSQTYYEQYF.